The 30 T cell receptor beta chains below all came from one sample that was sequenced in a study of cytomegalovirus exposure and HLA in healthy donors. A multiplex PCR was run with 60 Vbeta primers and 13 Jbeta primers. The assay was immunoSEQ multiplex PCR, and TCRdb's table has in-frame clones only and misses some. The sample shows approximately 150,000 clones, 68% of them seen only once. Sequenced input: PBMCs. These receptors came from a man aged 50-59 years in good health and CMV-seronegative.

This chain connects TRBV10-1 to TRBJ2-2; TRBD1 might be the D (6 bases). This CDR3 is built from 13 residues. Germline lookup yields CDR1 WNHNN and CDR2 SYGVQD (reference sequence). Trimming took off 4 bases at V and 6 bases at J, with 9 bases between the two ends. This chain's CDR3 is CASSGQVAGELFF. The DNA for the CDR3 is TGCGCCAGCAGTGGACAGGTCGCCGGGGAGCTGTTTTTT.

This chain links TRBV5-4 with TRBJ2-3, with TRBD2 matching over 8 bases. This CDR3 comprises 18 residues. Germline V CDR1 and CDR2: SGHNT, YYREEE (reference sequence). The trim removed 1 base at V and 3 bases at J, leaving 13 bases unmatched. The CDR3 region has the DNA TGTGCCAGCAGCTTGAGGTGGGGCCCGTCGGGAGGGACAGATACGCAGTATTTT. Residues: CASSLRWGPSGGTDTQYF.

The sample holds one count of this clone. CDR3 protein: CASSAAGGGTDTQYF. As DNA, the CDR3 is TGTGCCAGCAGCGCAGCGGGGGGGGGCACAGATACGCAGTATTTT. V is TRBV7-9 and J is TRBJ2-3; 10 positions agree with TRBD2. CDR1 SEHNR and CDR2 FQNEAQ come from the germline V gene (reference sequence). The ends lost 5 bases at V and 1 base at J; junction bases unmatched: 3. CDR3 size: 15 residues.

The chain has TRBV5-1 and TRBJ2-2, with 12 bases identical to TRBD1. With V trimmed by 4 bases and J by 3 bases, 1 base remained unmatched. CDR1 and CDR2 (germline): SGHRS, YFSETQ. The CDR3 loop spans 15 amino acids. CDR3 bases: TGCGCCAGCAGCCGGGACAGGGGGCACACCGGGGAGCTGTTTTTT. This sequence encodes CASSRDRGHTGELFF.

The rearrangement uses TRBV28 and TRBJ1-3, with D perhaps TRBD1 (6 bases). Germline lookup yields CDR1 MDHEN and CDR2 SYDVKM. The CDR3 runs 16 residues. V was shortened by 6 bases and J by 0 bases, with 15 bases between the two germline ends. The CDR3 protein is CASSLRGGGSGNTIYF. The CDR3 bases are TGTGCCAGCAGCTTGAGGGGGGGTGGCTCTGGAAACACCATATATTTT.

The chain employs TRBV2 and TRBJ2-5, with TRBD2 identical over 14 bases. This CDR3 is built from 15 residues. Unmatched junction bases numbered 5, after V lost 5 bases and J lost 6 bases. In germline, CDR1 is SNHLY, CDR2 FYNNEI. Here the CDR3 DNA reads TGTGCCAGCAGTACCGGGACTAGCGGGGGCAAGACCCAGTACTTC. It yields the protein CASSTGTSGGKTQYF.

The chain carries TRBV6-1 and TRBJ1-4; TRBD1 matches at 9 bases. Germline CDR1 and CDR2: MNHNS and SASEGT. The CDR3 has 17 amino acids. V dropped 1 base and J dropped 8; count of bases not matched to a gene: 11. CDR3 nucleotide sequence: TGTGCCAGCAGTGAAGACAGGGGGCGAATTGGCATGGAAAAACTGTTTTTT. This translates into CASSEDRGRIGMEKLFF.

The CDR3 loop is CRPPQSGGDYNEQFF. The CDR3 DNA sequence: TGCAGGCCGCCACAAAGCGGCGGGGACTACAATGAGCAGTTCTTC. The chain uses TRBV29-1 and TRBJ2-1; D perhaps matches TRBD2 (6 bases). In germline, CDR1 is SQVTM, CDR2 ANQGSEA. The CDR3 runs 15 residues.

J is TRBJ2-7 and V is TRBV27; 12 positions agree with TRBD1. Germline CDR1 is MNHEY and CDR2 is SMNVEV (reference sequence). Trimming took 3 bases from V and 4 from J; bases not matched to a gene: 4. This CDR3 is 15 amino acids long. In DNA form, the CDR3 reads TGTGCCAGCAGTTTCCTGGGACAGGGGGCGTACGAGCAGTACTTC. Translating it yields CASSFLGQGAYEQYF.

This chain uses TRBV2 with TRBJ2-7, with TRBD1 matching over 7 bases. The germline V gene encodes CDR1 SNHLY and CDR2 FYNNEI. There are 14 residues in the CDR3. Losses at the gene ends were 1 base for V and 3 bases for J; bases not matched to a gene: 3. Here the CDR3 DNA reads TGTGCCAGCAGTGAAGGGCAGGGGGTCTACGAGCAGTACTTC. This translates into CASSEGQGVYEQYF.

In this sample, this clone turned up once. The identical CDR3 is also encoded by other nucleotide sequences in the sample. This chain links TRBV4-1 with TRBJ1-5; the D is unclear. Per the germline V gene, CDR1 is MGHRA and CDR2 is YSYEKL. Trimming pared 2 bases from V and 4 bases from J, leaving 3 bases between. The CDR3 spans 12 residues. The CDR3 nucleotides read TGCGCCAGCAGCCAACCGAATCAGCCCCAGCATTTT. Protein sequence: CASSQPNQPQHF.

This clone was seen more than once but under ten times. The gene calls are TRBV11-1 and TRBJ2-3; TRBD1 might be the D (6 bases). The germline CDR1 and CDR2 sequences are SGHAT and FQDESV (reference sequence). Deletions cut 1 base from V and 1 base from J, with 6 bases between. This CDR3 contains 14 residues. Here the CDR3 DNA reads TGTGCCAGCAGCTTAGACAGGGGCACAGATACGCAGTATTTT. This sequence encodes CASSLDRGTDTQYF.

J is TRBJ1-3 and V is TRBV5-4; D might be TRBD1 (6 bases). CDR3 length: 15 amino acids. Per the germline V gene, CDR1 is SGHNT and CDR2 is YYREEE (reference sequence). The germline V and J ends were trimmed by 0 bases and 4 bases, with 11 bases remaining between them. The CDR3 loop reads CASSLGQGLGNTIYF. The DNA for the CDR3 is TGTGCCAGCAGCTTGGGGCAGGGGTTGGGAAACACCATATATTTT.

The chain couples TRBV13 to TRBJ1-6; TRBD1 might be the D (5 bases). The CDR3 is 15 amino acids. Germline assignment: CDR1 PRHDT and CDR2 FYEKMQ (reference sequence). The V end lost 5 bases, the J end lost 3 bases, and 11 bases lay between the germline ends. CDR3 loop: CASSAGRLYNSPLHF. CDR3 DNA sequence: TGTGCCAGCAGCGCGGGACGGCTCTATAATTCACCCCTCCACTTT.

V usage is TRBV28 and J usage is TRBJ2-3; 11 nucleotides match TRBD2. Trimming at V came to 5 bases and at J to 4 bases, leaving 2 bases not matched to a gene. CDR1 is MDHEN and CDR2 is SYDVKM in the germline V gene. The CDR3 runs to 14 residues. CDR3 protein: CASSLAGGADTQYF. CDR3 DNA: TGTGCCAGCAGTCTAGCGGGGGGTGCAGATACGCAGTATTTT.

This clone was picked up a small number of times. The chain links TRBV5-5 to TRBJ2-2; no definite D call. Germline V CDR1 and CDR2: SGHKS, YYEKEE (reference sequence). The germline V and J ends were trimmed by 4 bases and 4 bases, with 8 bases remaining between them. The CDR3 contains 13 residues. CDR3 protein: CASSPRVTGELFF. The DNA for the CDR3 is TGTGCCAGCAGCCCCCGGGTCACCGGGGAGCTGTTTTTT.

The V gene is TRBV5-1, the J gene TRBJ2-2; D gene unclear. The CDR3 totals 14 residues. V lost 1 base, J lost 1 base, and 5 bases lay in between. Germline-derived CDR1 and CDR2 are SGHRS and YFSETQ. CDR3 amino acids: CASSLRGNTGELFF. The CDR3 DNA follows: TGCGCCAGCAGCTTGAGAGGGAACACCGGGGAGCTGTTTTTT.

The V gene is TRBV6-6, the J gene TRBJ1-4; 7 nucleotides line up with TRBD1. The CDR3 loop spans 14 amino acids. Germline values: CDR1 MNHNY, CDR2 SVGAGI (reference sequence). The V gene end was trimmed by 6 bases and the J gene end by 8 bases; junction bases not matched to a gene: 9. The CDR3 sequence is CASSPTGLGEKLFF. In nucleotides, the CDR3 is TGTGCCAGCAGCCCGACAGGGCTCGGGGAAAAACTGTTTTTT.

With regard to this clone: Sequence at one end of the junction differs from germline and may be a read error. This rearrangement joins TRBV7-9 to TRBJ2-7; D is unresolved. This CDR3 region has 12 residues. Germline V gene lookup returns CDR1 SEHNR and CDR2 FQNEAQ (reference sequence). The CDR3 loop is CSSSPRLDEQYF. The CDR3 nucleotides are TGTTCCAGCAGCCCCAGACTTGACGAGCAGTACTTC.

Here the CDR3 DNA reads TGTGCCAGCAGCGACCGAATAAGGGAGGCTGGAAACACCATATATTTT. Its protein product is CASSDRIREAGNTIYF. The J gene is TRBJ1-3, the V gene TRBV7-2; no definite D call. The germline V gene encodes CDR1 SGHTA and CDR2 FQGNSA. V was cut by 5 bases and J by 2 bases, with 16 bases left in between. The length of the CDR3 is 16 residues.

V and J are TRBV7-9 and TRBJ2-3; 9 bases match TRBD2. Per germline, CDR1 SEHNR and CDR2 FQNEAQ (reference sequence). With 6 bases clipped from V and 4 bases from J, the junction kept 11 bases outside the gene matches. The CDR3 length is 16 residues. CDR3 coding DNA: TGTGCCAGCAGAGAGTTGGGGCGGGGGGGTTCAGATACGCAGTATTTT. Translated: CASRELGRGGSDTQYF. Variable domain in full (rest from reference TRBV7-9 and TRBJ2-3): DTGVSQNPRHKITKRGQNVTFRCDPISEHNRLYWYRQTLGQGPEFLTYFQNEAQLEKSRLLSDRFSAERPKGSFSTLEIQRTEQGDSAMYLCASRELGRGGSDTQYFGPGTRLTVL.

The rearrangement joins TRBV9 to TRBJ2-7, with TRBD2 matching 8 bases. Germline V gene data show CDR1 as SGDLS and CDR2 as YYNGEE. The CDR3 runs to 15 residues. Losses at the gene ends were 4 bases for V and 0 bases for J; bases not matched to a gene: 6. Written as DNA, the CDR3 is TGTGCCAGCAGCCCCAGGGCGGGGGGCTCCTACGAGCAGTACTTC. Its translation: CASSPRAGGSYEQYF.

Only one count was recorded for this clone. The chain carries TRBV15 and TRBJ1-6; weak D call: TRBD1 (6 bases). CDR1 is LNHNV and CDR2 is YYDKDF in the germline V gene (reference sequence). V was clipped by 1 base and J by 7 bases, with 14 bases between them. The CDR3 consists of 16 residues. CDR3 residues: CATSRGWGGENSPLHF. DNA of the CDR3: TGTGCCACCAGCAGAGGGTGGGGGGGCGAGAATTCACCCCTCCACTTT.

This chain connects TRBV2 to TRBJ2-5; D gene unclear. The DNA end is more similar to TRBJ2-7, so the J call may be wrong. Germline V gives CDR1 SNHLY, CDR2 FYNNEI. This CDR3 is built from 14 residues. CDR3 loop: CASSEGWRKYEQYF. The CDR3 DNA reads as TGTGCCAGCAGTGAAGGATGGAGAAAGTACGAGCAGTACTTC.

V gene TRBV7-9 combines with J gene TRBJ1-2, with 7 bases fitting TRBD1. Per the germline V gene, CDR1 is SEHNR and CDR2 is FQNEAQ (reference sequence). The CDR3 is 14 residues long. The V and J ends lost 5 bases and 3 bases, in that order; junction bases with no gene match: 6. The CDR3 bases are TGTGCCAGCAGCCCACGACAGGGATACTATGGCTACACCTTC. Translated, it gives CASSPRQGYYGYTF.

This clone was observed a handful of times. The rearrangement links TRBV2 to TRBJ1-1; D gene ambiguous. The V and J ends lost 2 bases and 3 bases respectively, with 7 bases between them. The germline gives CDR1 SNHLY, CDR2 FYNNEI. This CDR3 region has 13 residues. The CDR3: CASSESRDTEAFF. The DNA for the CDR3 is TGTGCCAGCAGTGAAAGCCGGGACACTGAAGCTTTCTTT. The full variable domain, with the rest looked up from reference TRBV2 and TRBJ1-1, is EPEVTQTPSHQVTQMGQEVILRCVPISNHLYFYWYRQILGQKVEFLVSFYNNEISEKSEIFDDQFSVERPDGSNFTLKIRSTKLEDSAMYFCASSESRDTEAFFGQGTRLTVV.

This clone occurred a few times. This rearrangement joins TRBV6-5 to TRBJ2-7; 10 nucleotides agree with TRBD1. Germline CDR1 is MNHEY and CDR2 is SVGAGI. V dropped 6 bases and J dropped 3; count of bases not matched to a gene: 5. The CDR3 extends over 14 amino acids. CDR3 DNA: TGTGCCAGCAGCGGGACAGGGGAGATCTACGAGCAGTACTTC. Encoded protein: CASSGTGEIYEQYF.

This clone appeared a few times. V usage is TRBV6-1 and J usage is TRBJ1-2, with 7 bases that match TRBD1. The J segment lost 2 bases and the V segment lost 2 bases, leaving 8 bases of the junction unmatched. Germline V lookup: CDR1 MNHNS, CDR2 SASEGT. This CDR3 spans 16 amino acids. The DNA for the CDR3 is TGTGCCAGCAGTGAATTTGGGACAGCCGTGAACTATGGCTACACCTTC. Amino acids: CASSEFGTAVNYGYTF.

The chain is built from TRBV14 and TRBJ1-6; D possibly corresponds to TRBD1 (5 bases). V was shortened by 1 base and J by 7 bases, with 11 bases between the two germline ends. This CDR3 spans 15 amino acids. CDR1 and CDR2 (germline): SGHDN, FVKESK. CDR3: CASSQAGLYNSPLHF. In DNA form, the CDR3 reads TGTGCCAGCAGCCAAGCGGGACTGTACAATTCACCCCTCCACTTT.

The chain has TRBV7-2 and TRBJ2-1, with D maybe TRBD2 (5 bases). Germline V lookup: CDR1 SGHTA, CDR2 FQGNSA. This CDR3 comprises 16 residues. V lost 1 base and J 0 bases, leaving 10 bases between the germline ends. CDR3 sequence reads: CASSLEHGVSYNEQFF. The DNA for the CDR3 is TGTGCCAGCAGCTTAGAACACGGGGTCTCCTACAATGAGCAGTTCTTC.